Below, 16 T cell receptor beta chains from the same sample are listed, as sequenced in a study of molecular identifiers for immune sequencing clone quantification. TCRdb fed the PCR reads into MiXCR, producing one record per CDR3 protein. The sample has a few hundred thousand distinct CDR3 sequences; about 25% are singletons. The source material was naive CD8+ T cells from blood, with Jurkat cell RNA spiked in. As to subset: FACS-sorted CD8+CD4-CCR7+CD45RA+ naive T cells. These receptors were taken from a human donor in good health. Some libraries in this study had Jurkat cell RNA spiked in.

In this sample, this clonotype turned up once. V and J are TRBV29-1 and TRBJ2-7; the D is unclear. Between the trimmed V and J ends, which lost 5 bases and 6 bases, there was a span of 14 bases. This CDR3 comprises 12 residues. Germline lookup yields CDR1 SQVTM and CDR2 ANQGSEA. The DNA of the CDR3 is TGCAGCGTTAGTCTGGGGATAACCGAGCAGTACTTC. This encodes CSVSLGITEQYF.

Only a few counts were recorded for this clonotype. The chain links TRBV21-1 to TRBJ2-3; TRBD2, the D gene given by the table, was not confirmed from the DNA. TRBV21-1 represents a pseudogene. The CDR3 loop spans 16 amino acids. CDR3 loop: CASSKEAASGSDTQYF. The CDR3 nucleotides read TGTGCCAGCAGCAAAGAGGCCGCTAGCGGGAGTGACACGCAGTATTTT.

This clonotype was seen repeatedly, ten times or more. The gene calls are TRBV30 and TRBJ2-7; 7 nucleotides agree with TRBD1. The CDR3 consists of 11 residues. Germline CDR1 and CDR2: GTSNPN and SVGIG (reference sequence). V shed 2 bases and J 12 bases; nucleotides not matched to a gene: 7. Written as DNA, the CDR3 is TGTGCCTGGAGTCCTCAGACAGGGCTGTACTTC. Amino acids: CAWSPQTGLYF.

Concerning this clonotype: At one end the junction does not follow the germline gene, possibly because of a read error. The CDR3 DNA reads TGCGCCAGCAGCCAAGATAGTAAAGGGGGCGGTCAGTCCCAGCATTTT. The encoded protein is CASSQDSKGGGQSQHF. V and J are TRBV4-3 and TRBJ1-5, with 7 bases identical to TRBD1. Germline loops: CDR1 LGHNA, CDR2 YSLEER. CDR3 length: 16 residues.

This clonotype was found a few times. The chain combines TRBV20-1 with TRBJ2-3; 12 nucleotides align to TRBD2. Germline CDR1 is DFQATT and CDR2 is SNEGSKA (reference sequence). The ends lost 4 bases at V and 2 bases at J; junction bases unmatched: 4. The CDR3 is 15 residues long. Here the CDR3 DNA reads TGCAGTGCTATACGGACTAGCGGGACCACAGATACGCAGTATTTT. Translated, it gives CSAIRTSGTTDTQYF.

This clonotype was seen many times. The V gene is TRBV5-1, the J gene TRBJ2-7; 7 bases align to TRBD2. From germline, CDR1 is SGHRS and CDR2 YFSETQ. The CDR3 consists of 13 residues. V was clipped by 6 bases and J by 4 bases; unmatched bases: 7. DNA of the CDR3: TGCGCCAGCACGGAGCGGGATGGGTACGAGCAGTACTTC. This codes for CASTERDGYEQYF.

This clonotype has ten or more counts. The V gene is TRBV7-9, the J gene TRBJ2-3; 9 nucleotides match TRBD2. V gave up 5 bases and J gave up 2 bases; unmatched junction bases: 5. The CDR3 is 15 amino acids. From germline, CDR1 is SEHNR and CDR2 FQNEAQ (reference sequence). The CDR3, as DNA: TGTGCCAGCAGCCATAGCGGGGGCGTCACAGATACGCAGTATTTT. It yields the protein CASSHSGGVTDTQYF.

The genes are TRBV11-2 and TRBJ2-2, with 11 bases aligning to TRBD1. Trimming cost V 11 bases and J 6 bases; bases outside gene matches: 5. CDR3 length: 13 residues. Germline values: CDR1 SGHAT, CDR2 FQNNGV. The CDR3 coding sequence is TGTGCCTCCCGGGACAGGGGGTCCGGGGAGCTGTTTTTT. It is translated as CASRDRGSGELFF.

On this clonotype: A much larger clone sits a single nucleotide away, making a read error possible. V usage is TRBV6-5 and J usage is TRBJ1-1; TRBD1 matches 7 bases. Germline lookup yields CDR1 MNHEY and CDR2 SVGAGI. The CDR3 runs to 14 residues. This CDR3 reads CASSYETGATDAFF. The CDR3 nucleotides are TGTGCCAGCAGTTACGAAACAGGGGCCACTGATGCTTTCTTT.

Concerning this clonotype: A much more abundant neighbour one base away suggests this may be a read error. The CDR3: CASSYYLGETQYF. CDR3 nucleotides: TGTGCCAGCAGTTACTACCTAGGAGAGACCCAGTACTTC. The chain carries TRBV6-5 and TRBJ2-5; D is unresolved. V was clipped by 1 base and J by 4 bases, with 7 bases between them. This CDR3 contains 13 residues. Germline loops: CDR1 MNHEY, CDR2 SVGAGI.

As concerns this clonotype: This may be a read error, as it is one base from a much larger clone. The chain recombines TRBV9 with TRBJ2-7, with D possibly matching TRBD1 (6 bases). Germline V gene lookup returns CDR1 SGDLS and CDR2 YYNGEE. The CDR3 extends over 11 amino acids. The V end lost 3 bases, the J end lost 8 bases, and 9 bases lay between the germline ends. The CDR3 protein is CASSGGDKQYF. CDR3 nucleotide sequence: TGTGCCAGCAGCGGAGGGGACAAGCAGTACTTC.

The chain uses TRBV4-3 and TRBJ2-4; 9 bases are shared with TRBD2. The CDR3 has 20 amino acids. The V gene end was trimmed by 1 base and the J gene end by 1 base; junction bases not matched to a gene: 14. The germline CDR1 and CDR2 sequences are LGHNA and YSLEER. CDR3 in amino acids: CASSQGLSSRGRGAKNIQYF. The DNA for the CDR3 is TGCGCCAGCAGCCAAGGGTTGTCTAGCCGCGGGAGGGGGGCCAAAAACATTCAGTACTTC.

The sample holds a few counts of this clonotype. V gene TRBV12-3 or TRBV12-4 combines with J gene TRBJ2-5; 10 nucleotides line up with TRBD1. The V segment lost 5 bases and the J segment 3 bases; nucleotides outside the gene matches: 3. This CDR3 comprises 14 residues. Here the CDR3 reads CASSGGQGEETQYF. The CDR3 region has the DNA TGTGCCAGCAGTGGTGGACAGGGGGAAGAGACCCAGTACTTC.

This clonotype was counted many times. This chain joins TRBV12-3 or TRBV12-4 and TRBJ2-3, with 15 bases matching TRBD2. V lost 5 bases, J lost 1 base, and 10 bases stayed unmatched. The CDR3 covers 19 residues. The CDR3 DNA is TGTGCCAGCAGTCCGGGACTAGCGGGAGGAGTGAGGGGCACAGATACGCAGTATTTT. It codes for CASSPGLAGGVRGTDTQYF.

This chain joins TRBV11-2 and TRBJ2-3; 7 bases line up with TRBD2. Germline CDR1 is SGHAT and CDR2 is FQNNGV. The CDR3 spans 15 residues. V trimming: 6 bases; J trimming: 4 bases; junction bases outside the gene matches: 10. CDR3 protein: CASRDTGGGADTQYF. CDR3 sequence (DNA): TGTGCCAGCAGGGACACGGGGGGAGGGGCAGATACGCAGTATTTT.

This clonotype was observed many times. The CDR3 is CASSIWTGDTDTQYF. The CDR3 DNA sequence: TGTGCCAGTAGTATCTGGACAGGGGACACAGATACGCAGTATTTT. The V call is TRBV19, the J call TRBJ2-3; TRBD1 aligns across 9 bases. This CDR3 comprises 15 residues. J was trimmed by 2 bases and V by 3 bases; bases with no gene match: 3. Per the germline V gene, CDR1 is LNHDA and CDR2 is SQIVND (reference sequence). Using reference TRBV19 and TRBJ2-3 for the parts outside the CDR3, the full variable domain is DGGITQSPKYLFRKEGQNVTLSCEQNLNHDAMYWYRQDPGQGLRLIYYSQIVNDFQKGDIAEGYSVSREKKESFPLTVTSAQKNPTAFYLCASSIWTGDTDTQYFGPGTRLTVL.